Each of the 20 T cell receptor beta chains below was sequenced from the same sample in a study of blood T cell repertoires in COVID-19 (dated by TCRdb to 2018 to 2021). Receptor amplification or capture employed the immunoSEQ multiplex PCR assay. TCRdb carries this immuneACCESS record with in-frame sequences only. Its versions omit some clonotypes, under half of them owing to an unresolved V gene in the studies checked, with the rest unexplained. Here the sample has approximately 210,000 clones; roughly 81% occur a single time. 5.1% of the sample comes from the top ten. Input material: peripheral blood. These receptors all stem from a woman aged 70 to 79 with active or convalescent COVID-19.

The rearrangement joins TRBV11-2 to TRBJ2-1; 9 bases fit TRBD1. Germline loops: CDR1 SGHAT, CDR2 FQNNGV. The junction had 4 bases not matched to a gene; V was cut back by 5 bases and J by 5 bases. This CDR3 spans 14 amino acids. This CDR3 is CASSPGQGNNEQFF. The DNA for the CDR3 is TGTGCCAGCAGCCCCGGACAGGGGAACAATGAGCAGTTCTTC. The variable domain in full, completed from reference TRBV11-2 and TRBJ2-1, reads EAGVAQSPRYKIIEKRQSVAFWCNPISGHATLYWYQQILGQGPKLLIQFQNNGVVDDSQLPKDRFSAERLKGVDSTLKIQPAKLEDSAVYLCASSPGQGNNEQFFGPGTRLTVL.

V and J are TRBV6-1 and TRBJ1-1; no clear D gene. CDR1 and CDR2 from the germline V gene are MNHNS and SASEGT. The V end was cut by 2 bases, the J end by 1 base, with 8 bases between. The CDR3 covers 14 residues. Written as DNA, the CDR3 is TGTGCCAGCAGTGAACCACGTAGGAACACTGAAGCTTTCTTT. This translates into CASSEPRRNTEAFF.

The CDR3 DNA is TGTGCCAGCAGTCTGTCAGGGGCGAACACTGAAGCTTTCTTT. This translates into CASSLSGANTEAFF. The chain recombines TRBV28 with TRBJ1-1, with D possibly matching TRBD1 (6 bases). Per the germline V gene, CDR1 is MDHEN and CDR2 is SYDVKM. V lost 5 bases, J lost 1 base, and 11 bases lay in between. The length of the CDR3 is 14 residues.

This clone was seen ten or more times. V usage is TRBV4-2 and J usage is TRBJ1-2, with D uncertain. V lost 0 bases to trimming and J lost 4 bases, with 9 bases between them. The CDR3 is made up of 14 amino acids. Germline-derived CDR1 and CDR2 are LGHNA and YNFKEQ. The CDR3 DNA is TGTGCCAGCAGCCAAGAACGGGGAACCTATGGCTACACCTTC. Protein sequence: CASSQERGTYGYTF.

V gene TRBV10-3 combines with J gene TRBJ2-5, with 11 bases that match TRBD1. This CDR3 is 14 amino acids long. The V gene end was trimmed by 4 bases and the J gene end by 4 bases; junction bases not matched to a gene: 2. CDR1 is ENHRY, CDR2 SYGVKD, per germline. Here the CDR3 DNA reads TGTGCCATCAGTGGGGACAGGGGGGCAGAGACCCAGTACTTC. It is translated as CAISGDRGAETQYF.

The chain uses TRBV15 and TRBJ2-2; TRBD2 aligns across 8 bases. In germline, CDR1 is LNHNV, CDR2 YYDKDF (reference sequence). The length of the CDR3 is 16 residues. Trimming took 2 bases from V and 4 from J; bases not matched to a gene: 6. CDR3 nucleotide sequence: TGTGCCACCAGCAGATTTAGCGGGACGGGCACCGGGGAGCTGTTTTTT. Protein sequence: CATSRFSGTGTGELFF. Drawing the rest from reference TRBV15 and TRBJ2-2, the complete variable domain is DAMVIQNPRYQVTQFGKPVTLSCSQTLNHNVMYWYQQKSSQAPKLLFHYYDKDFNNEADTPDNFQSRRPNTSFCFLDIRSPGLGDTAMYLCATSRFSGTGTGELFFGEGSRLTVL.

This chain joins TRBV19 and TRBJ1-2; TRBD1 matches 10 bases. Germline assignment: CDR1 LNHDA and CDR2 SQIVND (reference sequence). The CDR3 loop spans 14 amino acids. J was trimmed by 3 bases and V by 7 bases; bases with no gene match: 5. CDR3 sequence (DNA): TGTGCCAGTAATCCGACAGGGGGCCACTATGGCTACACCTTC. It translates to CASNPTGGHYGYTF.

This chain connects TRBV19 to TRBJ2-3; D remains ambiguous. The CDR3 totals 15 residues. The V gene's germline CDR1 is LNHDA and CDR2 SQIVND (reference sequence). Trimming took 1 base from V and 1 from J, leaving 9 bases between them. The CDR3 loop reads CASSIGFRGTDTQYF. For the CDR3, the DNA is TGTGCCAGTAGTATAGGGTTCCGCGGCACAGATACGCAGTATTTT.

This clone was picked up one time. A single base separates this from a much larger clone, so it may be a read error. The same CDR3 can be traced to other DNA sequences in this sample. DNA for the CDR3: TGCGCCAGCAGCTACCGACAGGGGGGAGCAATTACCGGGGAGCTGTTTTTT. Amino acid sequence: CASSYRQGGAITGELFF. This rearrangement joins TRBV4-1 to TRBJ2-2, with 9 positions matching TRBD1. The CDR3 loop spans 17 amino acids. V shed 5 bases and J 5 bases; nucleotides not matched to a gene: 12. The germline V gene encodes CDR1 MGHRA and CDR2 YSYEKL.

The V and J genes are TRBV4-1 and TRBJ1-2, with TRBD1 matching 7 bases. The V gene end was trimmed by 3 bases and the J gene end by 4 bases; junction bases not matched to a gene: 8. The CDR3 has 15 residues. CDR1 and CDR2 (germline): MGHRA, YSYEKL. In nucleotides, the CDR3 is TGCGCCAGCAGCCACCCCGCCCAGGGGGTCTATGGCTACACCTTC. It encodes CASSHPAQGVYGYTF.

V usage is TRBV5-4 and J usage is TRBJ1-2; D might be TRBD1 (6 bases). V lost 4 bases and J lost 2, with 15 bases in between. The CDR3 sequence is 15 residues long. Germline CDR1 SGHNT, CDR2 YYREEE (reference sequence). CDR3 nucleotides: TGTGCCAGCAGCCCCCCTTGGACAGAAAACTATGGCTACACCTTC. As protein: CASSPPWTENYGYTF.

This clone appeared a single time. The CDR3 is CASSVALAGGPIDTQYF. The CDR3 coding sequence is TGTGCCAGCAGCGTAGCCCTAGCGGGAGGGCCTATAGATACGCAGTATTTT. This rearrangement joins TRBV9 to TRBJ2-3, with 12 positions matching TRBD2. The CDR3 is 17 amino acids. Germline-derived CDR1 and CDR2 are SGDLS and YYNGEE. With V trimmed by 0 bases and J by 5 bases, 7 bases remained unmatched. Combining the CDR3 with reference TRBV9 and TRBJ2-3 gives the whole variable domain DSGVTQTPKHLITATGQRVTLRCSPRSGDLSVYWYQQSLDQGLQFLIQYYNGEERAKGNILERFSAQQFPDLHSELNLSSLELGDSALYFCASSVALAGGPIDTQYFGPGTRLTVL.

V gene TRBV6-6 combines with J gene TRBJ1-5; 8 bases fit TRBD1. The CDR3 length is 15 residues. Germline V gives CDR1 MNHNY, CDR2 SVGAGI (reference sequence). The V and J ends lost 5 bases and 6 bases, in that order; junction bases with no gene match: 9. DNA for the CDR3: TGTGCCAGCAGTCACCCACAGGGGGGGAGTCAGCCCCAGCATTTT. Translating it yields CASSHPQGGSQPQHF.

This sequence joins TRBV4-2 and TRBJ2-7; D might be TRBD2 (5 bases). This CDR3 comprises 16 residues. V lost 0 bases and J lost 1, with 13 bases in between. CDR1 is LGHNA and CDR2 is YNFKEQ in the germline V gene. The chain's CDR3 is CASSQDLWRASYEQYF. DNA for the CDR3: TGTGCCAGCAGCCAAGATCTCTGGCGGGCATCCTACGAGCAGTACTTC.

The chain is built from TRBV27 and TRBJ1-1, with D possibly being TRBD1 (6 bases). The CDR3 extends over 14 amino acids. The V end lost 1 base, the J end lost 1 base, and 7 bases lay between the germline ends. Germline V gives CDR1 MNHEY, CDR2 SMNVEV (reference sequence). The CDR3 nucleotides read TGTGCCAGCAGTTTATGGGACAAGAACACTGAAGCTTTCTTT. Its protein is CASSLWDKNTEAFF.

The chain combines TRBV28 with TRBJ1-6; D is ambiguous. The CDR3 has 14 amino acids. The V gene lost 5 bases and the J gene lost 10 bases, with 15 bases spanning the gap. The germline CDR1 and CDR2 sequences are MDHEN and SYDVKM. The DNA of the CDR3 is TGTGCCAGCAGTCCCGGACTCTTGATGTCACCCCTCCACTTT. It encodes CASSPGLLMSPLHF.

This clone was detected only a few times. The V gene is TRBV6-5, the J gene TRBJ1-2, with D maybe TRBD1 (5 bases). Germline assignment: CDR1 MNHEY and CDR2 SVGAGI. The CDR3 consists of 16 residues. Trimming cost V 0 bases and J 1 base, with 12 bases left between them. CDR3 sequence: CASSYSGGGRNYGYTF. The CDR3, as DNA: TGTGCCAGCAGTTACTCGGGGGGAGGACGTAACTATGGCTACACCTTC.

The chain uses TRBV19 and TRBJ2-3, with TRBD1 identical over 11 bases. The CDR3 sequence is 16 residues long. V trimming: 4 bases; J trimming: 1 base; junction bases outside the gene matches: 4. Germline CDR1 is LNHDA and CDR2 is SQIVND (reference sequence). DNA of the CDR3: TGTGCCAGTAGTACCCGGGGACAGGGGGGCACAGATACGCAGTATTTT. Translation: CASSTRGQGGTDTQYF.

In regard to this clone: The junction and the germline gene differ at one end; a read error may be behind it. The chain combines TRBV7-7 with TRBJ2-3; D may be TRBD2 (6 bases). Germline CDR1 SSHAT, CDR2 FNYEAQ (reference sequence). CDR3 length: 16 residues. The CDR3 loop is CASSLGAGTGTDTQYF. The CDR3 bases are TGTGCTAGCAGCTTAGGTGCGGGAACAGGCACAGATACGCAGTATTTT.

The genes are TRBV29-1 and TRBJ1-1, with TRBD1 as a possible D gene (6 bases). Germline V gives CDR1 SQVTM, CDR2 ANQGSEA. Trimming removed 7 bases at V and 0 bases at J, with 15 bases between. The CDR3 runs 14 residues. The CDR3 protein is CSAWTVGVNTEAFF. In DNA, the CDR3 is TGCAGCGCTTGGACAGTCGGTGTGAACACTGAAGCTTTCTTT.